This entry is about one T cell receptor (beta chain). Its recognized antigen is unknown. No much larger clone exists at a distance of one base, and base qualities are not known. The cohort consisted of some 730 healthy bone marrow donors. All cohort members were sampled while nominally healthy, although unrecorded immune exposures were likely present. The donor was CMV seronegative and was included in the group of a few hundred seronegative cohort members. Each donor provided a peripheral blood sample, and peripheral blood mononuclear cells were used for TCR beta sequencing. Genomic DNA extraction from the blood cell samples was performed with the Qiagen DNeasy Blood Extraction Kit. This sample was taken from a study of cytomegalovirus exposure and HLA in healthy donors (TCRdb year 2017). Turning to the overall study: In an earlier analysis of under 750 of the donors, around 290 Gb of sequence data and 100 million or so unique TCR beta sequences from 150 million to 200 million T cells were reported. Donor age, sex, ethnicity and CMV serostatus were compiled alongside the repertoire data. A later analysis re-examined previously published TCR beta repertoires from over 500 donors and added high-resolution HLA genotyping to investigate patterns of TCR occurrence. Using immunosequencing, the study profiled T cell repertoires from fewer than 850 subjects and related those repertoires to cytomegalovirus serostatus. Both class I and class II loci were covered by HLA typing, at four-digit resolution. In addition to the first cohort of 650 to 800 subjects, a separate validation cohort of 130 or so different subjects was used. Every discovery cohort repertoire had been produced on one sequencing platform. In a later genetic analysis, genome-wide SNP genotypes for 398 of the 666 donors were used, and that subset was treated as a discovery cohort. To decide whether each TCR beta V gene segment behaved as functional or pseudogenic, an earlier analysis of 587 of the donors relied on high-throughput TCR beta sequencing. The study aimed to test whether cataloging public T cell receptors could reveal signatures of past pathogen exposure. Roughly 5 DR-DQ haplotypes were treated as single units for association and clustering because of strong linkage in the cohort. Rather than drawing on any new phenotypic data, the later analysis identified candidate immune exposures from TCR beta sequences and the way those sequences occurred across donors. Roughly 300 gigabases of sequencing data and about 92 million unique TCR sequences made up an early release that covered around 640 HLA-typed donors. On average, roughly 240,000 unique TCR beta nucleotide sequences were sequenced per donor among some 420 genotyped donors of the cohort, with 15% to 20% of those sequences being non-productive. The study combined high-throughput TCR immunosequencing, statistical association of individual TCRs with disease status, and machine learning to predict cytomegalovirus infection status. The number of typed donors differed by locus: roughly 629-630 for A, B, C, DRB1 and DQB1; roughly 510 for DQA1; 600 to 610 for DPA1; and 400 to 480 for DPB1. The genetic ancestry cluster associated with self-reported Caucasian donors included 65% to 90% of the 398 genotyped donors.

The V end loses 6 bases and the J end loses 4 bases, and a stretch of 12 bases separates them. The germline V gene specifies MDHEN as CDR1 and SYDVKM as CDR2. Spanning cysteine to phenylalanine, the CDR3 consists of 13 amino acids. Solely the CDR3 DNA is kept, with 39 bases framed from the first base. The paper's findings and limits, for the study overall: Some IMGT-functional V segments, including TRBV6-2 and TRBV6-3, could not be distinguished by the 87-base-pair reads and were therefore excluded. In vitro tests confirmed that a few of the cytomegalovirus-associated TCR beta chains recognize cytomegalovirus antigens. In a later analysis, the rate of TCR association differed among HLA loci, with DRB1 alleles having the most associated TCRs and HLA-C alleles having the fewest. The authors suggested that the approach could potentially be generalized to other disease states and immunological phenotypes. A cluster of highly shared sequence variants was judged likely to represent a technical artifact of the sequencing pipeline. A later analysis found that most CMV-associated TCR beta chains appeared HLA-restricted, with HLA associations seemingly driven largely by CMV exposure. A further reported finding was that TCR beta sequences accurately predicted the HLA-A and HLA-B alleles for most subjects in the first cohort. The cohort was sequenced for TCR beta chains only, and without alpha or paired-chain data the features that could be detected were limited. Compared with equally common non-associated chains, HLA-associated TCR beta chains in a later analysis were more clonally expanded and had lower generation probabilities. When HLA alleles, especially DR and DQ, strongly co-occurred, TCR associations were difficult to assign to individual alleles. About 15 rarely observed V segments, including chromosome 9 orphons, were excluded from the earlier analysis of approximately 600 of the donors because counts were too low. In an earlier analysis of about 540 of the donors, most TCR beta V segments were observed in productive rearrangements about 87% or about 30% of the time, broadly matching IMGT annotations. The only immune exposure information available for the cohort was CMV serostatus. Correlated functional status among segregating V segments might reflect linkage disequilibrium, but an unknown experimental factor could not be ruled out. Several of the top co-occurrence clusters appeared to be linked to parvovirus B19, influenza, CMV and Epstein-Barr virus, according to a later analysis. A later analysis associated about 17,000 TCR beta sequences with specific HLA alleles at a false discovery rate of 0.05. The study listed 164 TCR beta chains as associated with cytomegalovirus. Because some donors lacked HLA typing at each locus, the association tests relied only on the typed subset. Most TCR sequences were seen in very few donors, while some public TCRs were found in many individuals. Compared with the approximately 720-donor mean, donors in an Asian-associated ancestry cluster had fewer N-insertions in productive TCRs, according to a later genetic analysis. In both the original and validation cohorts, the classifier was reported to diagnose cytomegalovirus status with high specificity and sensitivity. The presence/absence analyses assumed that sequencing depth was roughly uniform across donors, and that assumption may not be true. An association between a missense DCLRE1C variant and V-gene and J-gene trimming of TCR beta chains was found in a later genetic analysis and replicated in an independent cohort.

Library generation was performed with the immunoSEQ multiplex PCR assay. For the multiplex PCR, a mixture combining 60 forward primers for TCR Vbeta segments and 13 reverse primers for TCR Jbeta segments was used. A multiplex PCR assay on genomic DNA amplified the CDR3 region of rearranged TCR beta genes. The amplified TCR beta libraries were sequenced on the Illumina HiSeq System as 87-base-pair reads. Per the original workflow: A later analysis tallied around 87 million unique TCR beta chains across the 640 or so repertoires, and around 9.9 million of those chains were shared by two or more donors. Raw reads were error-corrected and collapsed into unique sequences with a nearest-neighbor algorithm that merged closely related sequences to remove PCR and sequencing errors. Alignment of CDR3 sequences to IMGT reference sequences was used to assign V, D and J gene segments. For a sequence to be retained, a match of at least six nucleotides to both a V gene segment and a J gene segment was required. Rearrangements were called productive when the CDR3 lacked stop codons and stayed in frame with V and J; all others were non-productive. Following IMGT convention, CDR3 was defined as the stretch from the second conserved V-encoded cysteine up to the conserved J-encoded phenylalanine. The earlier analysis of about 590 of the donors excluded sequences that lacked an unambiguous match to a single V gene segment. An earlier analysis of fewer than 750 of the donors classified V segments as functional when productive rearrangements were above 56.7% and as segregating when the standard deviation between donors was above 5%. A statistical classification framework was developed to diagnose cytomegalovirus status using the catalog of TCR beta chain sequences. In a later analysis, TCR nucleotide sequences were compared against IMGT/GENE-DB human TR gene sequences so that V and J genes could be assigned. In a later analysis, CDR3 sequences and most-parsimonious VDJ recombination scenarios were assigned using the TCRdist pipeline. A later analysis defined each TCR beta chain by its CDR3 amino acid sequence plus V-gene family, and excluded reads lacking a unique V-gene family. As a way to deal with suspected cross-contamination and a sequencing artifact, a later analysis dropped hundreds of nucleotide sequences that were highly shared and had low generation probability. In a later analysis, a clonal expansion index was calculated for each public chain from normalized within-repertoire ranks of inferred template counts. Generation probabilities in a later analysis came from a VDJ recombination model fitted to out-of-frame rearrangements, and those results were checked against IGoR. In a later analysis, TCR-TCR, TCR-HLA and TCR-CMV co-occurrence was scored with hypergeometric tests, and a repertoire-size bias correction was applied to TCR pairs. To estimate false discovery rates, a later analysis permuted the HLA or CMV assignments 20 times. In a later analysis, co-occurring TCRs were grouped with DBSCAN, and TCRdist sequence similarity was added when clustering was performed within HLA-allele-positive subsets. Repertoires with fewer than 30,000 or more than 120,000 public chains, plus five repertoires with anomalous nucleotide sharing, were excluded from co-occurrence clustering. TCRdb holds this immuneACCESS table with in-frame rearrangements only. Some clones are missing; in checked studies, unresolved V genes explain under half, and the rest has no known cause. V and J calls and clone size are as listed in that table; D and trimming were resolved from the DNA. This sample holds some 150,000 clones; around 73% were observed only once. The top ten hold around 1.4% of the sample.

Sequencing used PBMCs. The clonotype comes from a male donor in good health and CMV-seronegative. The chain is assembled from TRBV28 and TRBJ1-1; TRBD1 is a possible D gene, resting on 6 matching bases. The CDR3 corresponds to CASSLGQITEAFF. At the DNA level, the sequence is TGTGCCAGCAGCCTAGGACAGATCACTGAAGCTTTCTTT.